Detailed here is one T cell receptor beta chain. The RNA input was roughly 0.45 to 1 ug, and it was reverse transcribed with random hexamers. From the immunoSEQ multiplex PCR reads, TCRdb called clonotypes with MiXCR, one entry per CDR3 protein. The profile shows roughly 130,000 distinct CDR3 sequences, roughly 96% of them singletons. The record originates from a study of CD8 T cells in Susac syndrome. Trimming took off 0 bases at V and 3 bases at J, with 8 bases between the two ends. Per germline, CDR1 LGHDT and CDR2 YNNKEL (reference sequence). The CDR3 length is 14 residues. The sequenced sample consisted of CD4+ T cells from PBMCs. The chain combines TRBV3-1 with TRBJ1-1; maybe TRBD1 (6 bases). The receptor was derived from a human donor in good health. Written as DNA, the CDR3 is TGTGCCAGCAGCCAAGACGCAGGGGACACTGAAGCTTTCTTT. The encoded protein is CASSQDAGDTEAFF.